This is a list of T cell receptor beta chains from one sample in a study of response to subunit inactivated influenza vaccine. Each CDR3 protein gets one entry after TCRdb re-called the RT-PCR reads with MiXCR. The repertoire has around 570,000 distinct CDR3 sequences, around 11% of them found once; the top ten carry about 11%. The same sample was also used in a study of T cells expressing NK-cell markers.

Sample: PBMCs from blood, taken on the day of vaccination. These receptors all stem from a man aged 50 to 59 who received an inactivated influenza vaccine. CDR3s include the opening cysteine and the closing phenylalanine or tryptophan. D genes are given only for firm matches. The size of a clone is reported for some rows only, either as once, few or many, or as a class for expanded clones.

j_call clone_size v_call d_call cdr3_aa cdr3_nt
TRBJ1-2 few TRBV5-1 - CASSLYGVGYTF TGCGCCAGCAGCTTGTACGGGGTCGGCTACACCTTC
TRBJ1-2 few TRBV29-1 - CSVEPDLDYGYTF TGCAGCGTTGAACCTGACCTAGACTATGGCTACACCTTC
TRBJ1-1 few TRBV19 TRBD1 CASSWGQDSPGLNTEAFF TGTGCCAGTAGTTGGGGACAGGACTCCCCTGGCTTGAACACTGAAGCTTTCTTT
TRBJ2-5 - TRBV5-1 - CASSADSAETQYF TGCGCCAGCTCAGCGGACAGCGCCGAGACCCAGTACTTC
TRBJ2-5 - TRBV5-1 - CASSLGQPLLTQYF TGCGCCAGCAGCCTAGGACAGCCGCTACTGACCCAGTACTTC
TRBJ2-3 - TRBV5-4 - CASSEEFVTDTQYF TGTGCCAGCAGCGAAGAGTTTGTCACAGATACGCAGTATTTT
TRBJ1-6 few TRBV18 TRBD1 CASSPRWAGGADRNSPLHF TGTGCCAGCTCACCAAGGTGGGCAGGGGGTGCGGATCGCAATTCACCCCTCCACTTT
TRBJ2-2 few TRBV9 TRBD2 CASSVGLAGVVTGELFF TGTGCCAGCAGCGTAGGTCTAGCGGGAGTTGTCACCGGGGAGCTGTTTTTT
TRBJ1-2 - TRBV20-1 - CSALPQGSYGYTF TGCAGTGCTCTGCCTCAGGGTTCCTATGGCTACACCTTC
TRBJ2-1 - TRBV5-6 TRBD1 CASEMTGPNEQFF TGTGCCAGCGAAATGACAGGGCCAAATGAGCAGTTCTTC
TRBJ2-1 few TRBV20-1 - CSARVGVNSYNEQFF TGCAGTGCTAGAGTTGGAGTTAACTCCTACAATGAGCAGTTCTTC
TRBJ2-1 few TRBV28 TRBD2 CASRGLAGDSSYNEQFF TGTGCCAGCAGAGGACTAGCGGGGGATAGCTCCTACAATGAGCAGTTCTTC
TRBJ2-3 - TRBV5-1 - CASRPEASTDTQYF TGCGCCAGCAGGCCAGAGGCGAGCACAGATACGCAGTATTTT
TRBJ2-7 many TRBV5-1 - CASSLRTDPYEQYF TGCGCCAGCAGCTTGCGGACAGACCCCTACGAGCAGTACTTC
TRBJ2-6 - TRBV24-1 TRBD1 CATSDHGMTGGEPGANVLTF TGTGCCACCAGTGACCACGGGATGACAGGGGGCGAACCCGGGGCCAACGTCCTGACTTTC
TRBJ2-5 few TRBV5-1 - CASSAGTQETQYF TGCGCCAGCAGCGCGGGTACACAAGAGACCCAGTACTTC
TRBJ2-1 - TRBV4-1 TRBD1 CASSQEPRGREQFF TGCGCCAGCAGCCAAGAGCCAAGGGGGCGGGAGCAGTTCTTC
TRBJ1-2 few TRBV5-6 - CASSFGAYYGYTF TGTGCCAGCAGCTTTGGGGCCTACTATGGCTACACCTTC
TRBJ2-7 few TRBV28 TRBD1 CASSLSDRAEQYF TGTGCCAGCAGTTTAAGCGACAGGGCCGAGCAGTACTTC
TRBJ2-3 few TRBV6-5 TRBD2 CASSQRRGFSGEADTQYF TGTGCCAGCAGTCAACGTCGAGGTTTTAGCGGGGAGGCAGATACGCAGTATTTT
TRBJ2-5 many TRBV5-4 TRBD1 CASSGPGQGQETQYF TGTGCCAGCAGCGGGCCGGGACAGGGACAAGAGACCCAGTACTTC
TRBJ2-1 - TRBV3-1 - CASSPLGGTNEQFF TGTGCCAGCAGCCCCCTTGGGGGGACCAATGAGCAGTTCTTC
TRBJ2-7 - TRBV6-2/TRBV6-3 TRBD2 CASSKSGANYEQYF TGTGCCAGCAGCAAGAGCGGGGCCAACTACGAGCAGTACTTC
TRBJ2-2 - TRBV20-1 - CSASRQGIAGELFF TGCAGTGCTAGTCGCCAGGGGATAGCCGGGGAGCTGTTTTTT
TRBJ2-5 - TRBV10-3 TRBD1 CAAAPGTGSYQETQYF TGTGCCGCTGCGCCTGGGACAGGTTCTTACCAAGAGACCCAGTACTTC
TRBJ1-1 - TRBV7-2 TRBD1 CASSFQGVGTEAFF TGTGCCAGCAGCTTCCAGGGGGTTGGCACTGAAGCTTTCTTT
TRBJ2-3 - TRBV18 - CASSNSTDTQYF TGTGCCAGCTCAAATAGCACAGATACGCAGTATTTT
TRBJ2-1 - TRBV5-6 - CASSLRDSHNEQFF TGTGCCAGCAGCCTCCGGGACTCCCACAATGAGCAGTTCTTC
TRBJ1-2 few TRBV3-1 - CASSQDPGRYYTF TGTGCCAGCAGCCAAGATCCCGGGAGGTACTACACCTTC
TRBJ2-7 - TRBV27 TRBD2 CASSPRRLAGGNEQYF TGTGCCAGCAGTCCTCGCCGACTAGCGGGAGGGAATGAGCAGTACTTC
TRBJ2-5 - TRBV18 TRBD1 CASSPTGTNQETQYF TGTGCCAGCTCACCGACAGGGACCAACCAAGAGACCCAGTACTTC
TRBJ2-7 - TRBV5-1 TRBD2 CASSLFKREESEQYF TGCGCCAGCAGCTTGTTCAAGCGGGAGGAATCCGAGCAGTACTTC
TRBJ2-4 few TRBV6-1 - CASSPGWGVENIQYF TGTGCCAGCAGTCCCGGCTGGGGCGTCGAAAACATTCAGTACTTC
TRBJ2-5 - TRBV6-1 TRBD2 CASSPREGGRETQYF TGTGCCAGCAGCCCGCGGGAGGGGGGGCGAGAGACCCAGTACTTC
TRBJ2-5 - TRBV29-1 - CSVEGPSQETQYF TGCAGCGTTGAAGGCCCCTCTCAAGAGACCCAGTACTTC
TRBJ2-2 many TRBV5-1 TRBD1 CASSKGQGNARTGELFF TGCGCCAGCAGCAAGGGACAGGGGAATGCACGAACCGGGGAGCTGTTTTTT
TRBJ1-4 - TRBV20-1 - CSASNREGAEKLFF TGCAGTGCTAGCAACAGGGAAGGGGCTGAAAAACTGTTTTTT
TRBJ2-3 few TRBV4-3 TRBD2 CASSQGLAVTDTQYF TGCGCCAGCAGCCAAGGTCTAGCGGTCACAGATACGCAGTATTTT
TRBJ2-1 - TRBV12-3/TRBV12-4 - CASSSGLQGNEQFF TGTGCCAGCAGTTCAGGGCTACAGGGCAATGAGCAGTTCTTC
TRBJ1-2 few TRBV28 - CASSVPGDRGYTF TGTGCCAGCAGTGTTCCAGGGGATCGGGGCTACACCTTC
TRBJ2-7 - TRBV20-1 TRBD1 CSANSPRDSTYEQYF TGCAGTGCCAACTCGCCCCGGGACAGTACCTACGAGCAGTACTTC
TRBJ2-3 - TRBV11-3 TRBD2 CASSPTSGVADTQYF TGTGCCAGCAGCCCTACTAGCGGGGTTGCAGATACGCAGTATTTT
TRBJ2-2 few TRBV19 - CASTRRTELTGELFF TGTGCCAGTACCCGTAGGACAGAGCTCACCGGGGAGCTGTTTTTT
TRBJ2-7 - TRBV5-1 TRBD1 CASSSRTGQDIPYEQYF TGCGCCAGCAGCTCCCGGACGGGACAGGACATCCCCTACGAGCAGTACTTC
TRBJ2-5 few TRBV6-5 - CASSDSRTPSGETQYF TGTGCCAGCAGTGACTCACGGACACCAAGCGGGGAGACCCAGTACTTC
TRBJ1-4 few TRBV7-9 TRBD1 CASTLDRFNEKLFF TGTGCCAGCACCCTGGACAGGTTTAATGAAAAACTGTTTTTT
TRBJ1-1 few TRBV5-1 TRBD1 CASSLGDRWENTEAFF TGCGCCAGCAGCTTGGGGGACAGGTGGGAAAACACTGAAGCTTTCTTT
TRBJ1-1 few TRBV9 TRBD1 CASSSSPGQGAFNTEAFF TGTGCCAGCAGCTCGAGCCCGGGACAGGGGGCTTTTAACACTGAAGCTTTCTTT
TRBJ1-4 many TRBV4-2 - CASSQSTNEKLFF TGTGCCAGCAGCCAATCAACTAATGAAAAACTGTTTTTT
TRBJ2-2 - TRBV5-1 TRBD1 CASSLLTGDTGELFF TGCGCCAGCAGCTTGCTTACAGGGGACACCGGGGAGCTGTTTTTT
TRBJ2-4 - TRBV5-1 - CASSPDRQNIQYF TGCGCCAGCAGCCCGGACAGACAGAACATTCAGTACTTC
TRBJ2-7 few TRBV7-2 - CASSTRERSEQYF TGTGCCAGCAGCACCCGGGAGAGGTCAGAGCAGTACTTC
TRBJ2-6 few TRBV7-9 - CATPIAIHNVLTF TGTGCCACCCCAATAGCTATTCACAACGTCCTGACTTTC
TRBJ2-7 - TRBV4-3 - CASSQDRAAKSYEQYF TGCGCCAGCAGCCAAGATAGAGCAGCGAAATCCTACGAGCAGTACTTC
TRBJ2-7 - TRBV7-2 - CASSWGYTDEQYF TGTGCCAGCAGCTGGGGCTATACCGACGAGCAGTACTTC
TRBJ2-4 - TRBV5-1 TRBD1 CASSPNLRGQRPIKNIQYF TGCGCCAGCAGCCCGAACCTTCGGGGACAGCGCCCGATCAAAAACATTCAGTACTTC
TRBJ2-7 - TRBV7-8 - CASSLASLGQGNYEQYF TGTGCCAGCAGCTTAGCCTCCTTGGGGCAGGGGAATTACGAGCAGTACTTC
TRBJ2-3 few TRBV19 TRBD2 CASSTGLAGDTQYF TGTGCCAGTAGTACGGGACTAGCCGGAGATACGCAGTATTTT
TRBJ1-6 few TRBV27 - CASSFGTGGLALHF TGTGCCAGCAGTTTCGGGACGGGGGGTTTAGCCCTCCACTTT